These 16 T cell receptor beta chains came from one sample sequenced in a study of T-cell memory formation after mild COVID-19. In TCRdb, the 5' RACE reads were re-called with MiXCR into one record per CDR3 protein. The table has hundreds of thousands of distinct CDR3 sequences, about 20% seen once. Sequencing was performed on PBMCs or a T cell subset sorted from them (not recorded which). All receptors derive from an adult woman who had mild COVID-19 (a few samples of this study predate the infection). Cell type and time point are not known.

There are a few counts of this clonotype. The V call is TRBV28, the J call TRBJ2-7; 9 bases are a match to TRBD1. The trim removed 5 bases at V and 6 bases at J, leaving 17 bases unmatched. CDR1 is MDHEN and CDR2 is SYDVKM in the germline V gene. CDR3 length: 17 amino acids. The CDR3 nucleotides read TGTGCCAGCAGTACTTATGGTTCGGGACAGGGTTTTTCCGAGCAGTACTTC. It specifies CASSTYGSGQGFSEQYF.

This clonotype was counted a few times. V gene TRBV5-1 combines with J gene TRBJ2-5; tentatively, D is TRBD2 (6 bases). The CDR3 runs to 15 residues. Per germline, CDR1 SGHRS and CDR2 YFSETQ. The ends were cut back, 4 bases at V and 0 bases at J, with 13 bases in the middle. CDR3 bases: TGCGCCAGCAGCATTGGGGGGATGTACCAAGAGACCCAGTACTTC. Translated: CASSIGGMYQETQYF.

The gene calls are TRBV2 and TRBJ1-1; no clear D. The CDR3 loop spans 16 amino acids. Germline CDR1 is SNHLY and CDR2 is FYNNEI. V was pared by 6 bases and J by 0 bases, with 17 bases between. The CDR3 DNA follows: TGTGCCAGCAGCGGGAGAGTTTCGCGGATGAACACTGAAGCTTTCTTT. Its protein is CASSGRVSRMNTEAFF.

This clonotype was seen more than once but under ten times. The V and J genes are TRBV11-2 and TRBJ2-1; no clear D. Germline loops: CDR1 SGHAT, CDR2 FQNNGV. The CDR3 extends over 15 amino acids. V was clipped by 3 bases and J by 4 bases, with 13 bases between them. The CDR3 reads CASSFFGPPYNEQFF. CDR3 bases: TGTGCCAGCAGCTTTTTCGGGCCACCATACAATGAGCAGTTCTTC.

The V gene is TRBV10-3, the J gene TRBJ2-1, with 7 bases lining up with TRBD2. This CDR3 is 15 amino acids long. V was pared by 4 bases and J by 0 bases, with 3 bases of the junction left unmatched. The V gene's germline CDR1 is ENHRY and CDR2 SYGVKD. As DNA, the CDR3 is TGTGCCATCAGTGCTAGCGGCAGCTCCTACAATGAGCAGTTCTTC. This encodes CAISASGSSYNEQFF.

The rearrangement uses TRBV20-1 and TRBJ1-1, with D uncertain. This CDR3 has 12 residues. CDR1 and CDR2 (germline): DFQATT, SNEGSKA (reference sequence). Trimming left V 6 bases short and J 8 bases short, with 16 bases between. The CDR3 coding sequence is TGCAGTGCCGCTCCGGCCGGGCGGGAAGCTTTCTTT. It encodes CSAAPAGREAFF.

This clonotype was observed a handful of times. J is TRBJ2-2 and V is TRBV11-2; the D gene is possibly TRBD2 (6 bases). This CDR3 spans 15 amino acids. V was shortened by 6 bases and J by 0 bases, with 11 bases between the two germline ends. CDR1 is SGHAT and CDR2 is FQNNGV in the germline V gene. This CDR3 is CASRFAGSNTGELFF. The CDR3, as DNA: TGTGCCAGCAGATTCGCGGGGTCGAACACCGGGGAGCTGTTTTTT.

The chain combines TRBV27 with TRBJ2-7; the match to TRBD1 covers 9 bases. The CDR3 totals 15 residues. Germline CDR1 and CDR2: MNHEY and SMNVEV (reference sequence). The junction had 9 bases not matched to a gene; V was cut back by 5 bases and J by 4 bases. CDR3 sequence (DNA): TGTGCCAGCAGTGGGCTAGGGACAGGGACTTACGAGCAGTACTTC. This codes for CASSGLGTGTYEQYF.

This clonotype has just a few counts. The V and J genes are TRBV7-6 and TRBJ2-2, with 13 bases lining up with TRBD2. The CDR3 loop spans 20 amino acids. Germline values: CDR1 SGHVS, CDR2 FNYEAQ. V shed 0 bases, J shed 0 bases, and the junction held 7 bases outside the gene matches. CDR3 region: CASSLARLAGGSANTGELFF. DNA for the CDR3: TGTGCCAGCAGCTTAGCTAGACTAGCGGGAGGTTCAGCGAACACCGGGGAGCTGTTTTTT.

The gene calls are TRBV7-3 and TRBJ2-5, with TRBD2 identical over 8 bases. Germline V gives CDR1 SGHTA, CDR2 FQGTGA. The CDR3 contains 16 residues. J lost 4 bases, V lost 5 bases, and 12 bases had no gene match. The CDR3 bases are TGTGCCAGCAGCCTAGGGACTAGTCCATTCCTAGAGACCCAGTACTTC. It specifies CASSLGTSPFLETQYF. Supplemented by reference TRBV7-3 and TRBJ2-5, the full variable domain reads GAGVSQTPSNKVTEKGKYVELRCDPISGHTALYWYRQSLGQGPEFLIYFQGTGAADDSGLPNDRFFAVRPEGSVSTLKIQRTERGDSAVYLCASSLGTSPFLETQYFGPGTRLLVL.

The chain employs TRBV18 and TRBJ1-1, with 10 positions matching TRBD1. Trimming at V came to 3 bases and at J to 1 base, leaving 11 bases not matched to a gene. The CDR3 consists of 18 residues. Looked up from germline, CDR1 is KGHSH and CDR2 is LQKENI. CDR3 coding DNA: TGTGCCAGCTCACCCAACCGGAATTGGGACAGGGGGAACACTGAAGCTTTCTTT. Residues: CASSPNRNWDRGNTEAFF.

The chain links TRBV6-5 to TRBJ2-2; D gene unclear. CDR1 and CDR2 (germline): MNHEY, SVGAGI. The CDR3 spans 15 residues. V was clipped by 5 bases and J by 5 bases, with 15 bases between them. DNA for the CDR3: TGTGCCAGCAGTAGGACCTTCCCTAGGACCGGGGAGCTGTTTTTT. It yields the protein CASSRTFPRTGELFF.

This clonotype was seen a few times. The CDR3 is CAIRGLADAYEQYF. The CDR3 region has the DNA TGTGCCATCAGGGGACTAGCGGATGCCTACGAGCAGTACTTC. This chain uses TRBV10-3 with TRBJ2-7, with 11 bases that match TRBD2. V trimming: 6 bases; J trimming: 2 bases; junction bases outside the gene matches: 3. The CDR3 extends over 14 amino acids. Germline CDR1 ENHRY, CDR2 SYGVKD.

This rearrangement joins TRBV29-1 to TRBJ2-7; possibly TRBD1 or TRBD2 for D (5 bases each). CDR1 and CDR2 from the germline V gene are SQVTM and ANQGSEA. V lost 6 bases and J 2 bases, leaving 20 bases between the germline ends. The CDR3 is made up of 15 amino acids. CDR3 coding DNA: TGCAGCGTGGGGAAGACATGGGGGATCGCCTACGAGCAGTACTTC. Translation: CSVGKTWGIAYEQYF.

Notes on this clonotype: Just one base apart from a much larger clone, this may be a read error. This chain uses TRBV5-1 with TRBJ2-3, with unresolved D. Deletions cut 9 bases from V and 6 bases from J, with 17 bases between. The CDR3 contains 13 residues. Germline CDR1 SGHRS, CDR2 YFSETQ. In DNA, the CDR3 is TGCGCCAACGCCCCCCGCTGGGATGATACGCAGTATTTT. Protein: CANAPRWDDTQYF.

The CDR3 region is CASSLVGSQTDTQYF. The CDR3 DNA is TGTGCCAGCAGCTTAGTCGGGAGCCAAACAGATACGCAGTATTTT. V and J are TRBV7-9 and TRBJ2-3, with D possibly matching TRBD2 (6 bases). The V end lost 1 base, the J end lost 3 bases, and 11 bases lay between the germline ends. CDR1 is SEHNR, CDR2 FQNEAQ, per germline (reference sequence). The length of the CDR3 is 15 residues.